This T cell receptor (beta chain) originates from a study of T cells in Graves' hyperthyroidism and ophthalmopathy. Germline CDR1 and CDR2: LNHDA and SQIVND (reference sequence). CDR3 length equals 16 residues. With 5 bases removed from V and 0 bases from J, the gap between germline ends came to 16 bases. Amplification of TCR beta CDR3 regions used RNA as the template. TCR CDR3 underwent first-round RT-PCR with the HTBI primer set. Using its own MiXCR run on the multiplex PCR reads, TCRdb lists one record per CDR3 protein. The sample carries about 580,000 distinct CDR3 sequences, 14% recorded once. This clonotype has a count of ten or more.

The receptor was isolated from a woman in her 30s with Graves' hyperthyroidism that later progressed to Graves' ophthalmopathy. The gene calls are TRBV19 and TRBJ1-2; D remains ambiguous. The sample taken for sequencing was blood. CDR3 residues: CASSVQSEAANYGYTF. Written as DNA, the CDR3 is TGTGCCAGTAGTGTTCAGAGCGAGGCCGCTAACTATGGCTACACCTTC.